Each of the 14 T cell receptor beta chains below was sequenced from the same sample in a study of blood T cell repertoires in COVID-19. TCRdb's copy holds only in-frame clones and misses some; the assay was immunoSEQ multiplex PCR. The table records about half a million clones, 70% to 90% of them present only once. What was sequenced was PBMCs or T cells enriched from blood (not recorded which). Source of these receptors: a woman aged 55-75 years who had recovered from COVID-19.

The V gene is TRBV29-1, the J gene TRBJ1-1; weak D call: TRBD1 (6 bases). There are 14 residues in the CDR3. Between the trimmed V and J ends, which lost 7 bases and 1 base, there was a span of 16 bases. From germline, CDR1 is SQVTM and CDR2 ANQGSEA. The CDR3 DNA is TGCAGCGCGGGGGCAGGCAACCAGAACACTGAAGCTTTCTTT. Its protein is CSAGAGNQNTEAFF.

J is TRBJ2-1 and V is TRBV5-1; TRBD2 aligns across 12 bases. This CDR3 has 16 residues. Germline CDR1 and CDR2: SGHRS and YFSETQ. After removal of 3 bases from V and 4 bases from J, the junction contained 5 bases not matched to a gene. The CDR3 sequence: CASSYALAGGYNEQFF. In DNA form, the CDR3 reads TGCGCCAGCAGCTATGCACTAGCGGGGGGATACAATGAGCAGTTCTTC.

V and J are TRBV5-4 and TRBJ2-5; TRBD1 might be the D (6 bases). This CDR3 comprises 15 residues. The V gene's germline CDR1 is SGHNT and CDR2 YYREEE (reference sequence). V was pared by 5 bases and J by 2 bases, with 16 bases between. CDR3 amino acids: CASSLGQSLQETQYF. CDR3 DNA: TGTGCCAGCAGTTTAGGACAGAGCCTACAAGAGACCCAGTACTTC. The whole variable domain, remainder taken from reference TRBV5-4 and TRBJ2-5, is ETGVTQSPTHLIKTRGQQVTLRCSSQSGHNTVSWYQQALGQGPQFIFQYYREEENGRGNFPPRFSGLQFPNYSSELNVNALELDDSALYLCASSLGQSLQETQYFGPGTRLLVL.

The rearrangement uses TRBV4-1 and TRBJ1-4, with TRBD1 matching 12 bases. V lost 0 bases, J lost 8 bases, and 4 bases stayed unmatched. The germline V gene encodes CDR1 MGHRA and CDR2 YSYEKL. This CDR3 contains 16 residues. This CDR3 reads CASSQEGGQGAEKLFF. For the CDR3, the DNA is TGCGCCAGCAGCCAAGAGGGGGGACAGGGGGCGGAAAAACTGTTTTTT.

The V call is TRBV5-1, the J call TRBJ1-4, with D perhaps matching TRBD1 (6 bases). Between the trimmed V and J ends, which lost 3 bases and 2 bases, there was a span of 17 bases. This CDR3 has 17 residues. Germline-derived CDR1 and CDR2 are SGHRS and YFSETQ. CDR3 DNA sequence: TGCGCCAGCAGCTCTCAGGGGAACCCTTCCACTAATGAAAAACTGTTTTTT. It codes for CASSSQGNPSTNEKLFF.

V gene TRBV24-1 combines with J gene TRBJ2-3; 9 bases are shared with TRBD2. The V gene end was trimmed by 5 bases and the J gene end by 5 bases; junction bases not matched to a gene: 4. The CDR3 spans 14 residues. Germline assignment: CDR1 KGHDR and CDR2 SFDVKD. CDR3 coding DNA: TGTGCCACCAGTGGCGGGGGGGCCGGAGATACGCAGTATTTT. Its protein is CATSGGGAGDTQYF.

The table lists this clone with a count of one. J is TRBJ2-2 and V is TRBV18; D gene unclear. V shed 5 bases and J shed 5 bases, with 9 bases lying between them. The CDR3 contains 13 residues. Germline V CDR1 and CDR2: KGHSH, LQKENI. CDR3 nucleotides: TGTGCCAGCTCAGCCAGGTCTACCGGGGAGCTGTTTTTT. This translates into CASSARSTGELFF.

The chain employs TRBV18 and TRBJ2-7, with 8 bases matching TRBD1. Germline V lookup: CDR1 KGHSH, CDR2 LQKENI. V was pared by 2 bases and J by 1 base, with 1 base of the junction left unmatched. CDR3 length equals 14 residues. The CDR3 sequence is CASSPDRGSYEQYV. CDR3 bases: TGTGCCAGCTCACCAGACAGGGGATCCTACGAGCAGTACGTC.

Notes on this clone: The same CDR3 arises from other DNA sequences in this sample as well. The chain uses TRBV5-1 and TRBJ1-1; 7 nucleotides align to TRBD1. J gave up 0 bases and V 4 bases, and 3 bases lay outside the gene matches. Germline V lookup: CDR1 SGHRS, CDR2 YFSETQ. The CDR3 extends over 14 amino acids. CDR3 loop: CASSRQGLNTEAFF. Here the CDR3 DNA reads TGCGCCAGCAGCCGACAGGGCCTGAACACTGAAGCTTTCTTT.

The chain has TRBV10-1 and TRBJ1-1; tentative D call: TRBD1 (5 bases). Deletions cut 8 bases from V and 0 bases from J, with 10 bases between. In germline, CDR1 is WNHNN, CDR2 SYGVQD (reference sequence). This CDR3 comprises 13 residues. The chain's CDR3 is CASSRTLNTEAFF. CDR3 nucleotide sequence: TGCGCCAGCTCCCGGACATTGAACACTGAAGCTTTCTTT.

Remarks on this clone: The junction departs from the called germline gene at one end, perhaps through a read error. V gene TRBV6-5 combines with J gene TRBJ1-5; TRBD1 matches 9 bases. This CDR3 is built from 16 residues. Germline loops: CDR1 MNHEY, CDR2 SVGAGI. The CDR3 nucleotides read TGTGCCAGCAGTCACTCCGGGACAGGGTGGGATCAGCCCCAGCATTTT. This translates into CASSHSGTGWDQPQHF.

The rearrangement links TRBV30 to TRBJ2-1; 9 bases fit TRBD2. This CDR3 is 14 amino acids long. Germline CDR1 reads GTSNPN; CDR2 reads SVGIG (reference sequence). J was trimmed by 15 bases and V by 2 bases; bases with no gene match: 14. The CDR3 nucleotides are TGTGCCTGGAGTTGGGAAGGCGGGGGGGGCCCTCGGTTCTTC. Protein sequence: CAWSWEGGGGPRFF.

This chain links TRBV10-3 with TRBJ1-3, with TRBD1 as a possible D gene (5 bases). The germline gives CDR1 ENHRY, CDR2 SYGVKD. The ends were cut back, 0 bases at V and 4 bases at J, with 10 bases in the middle. CDR3 length equals 15 residues. Here the CDR3 DNA reads TGTGCCATCAGTGAGTCGGCAGGGTTCGGAAACACCATATATTTT. Its translation: CAISESAGFGNTIYF.

This chain links TRBV7-2 with TRBJ2-2, with D tentatively TRBD1 (6 bases). CDR1 and CDR2 (germline): SGHTA, FQGNSA. V was clipped by 0 bases and J by 4 bases, with 6 bases between them. The CDR3 has 14 amino acids. The CDR3 loop is CASSLARGTGELFF. In nucleotides, the CDR3 is TGTGCCAGCAGCTTAGCCAGGGGCACCGGGGAGCTGTTTTTT.